This is a list of T cell receptor beta chains from one sample in a study of T cell responses to AZD1222 COVID-19 vaccine. This table comes from immunoSEQ multiplex PCR, and its TCRdb copy is limited to in-frame clones, with some not included. The table includes about 150,000 clones, 93% detected once. The material sequenced was peripheral blood, taken on day 0 of AZD1222 vaccination. The receptor set was obtained from an adult in good health. Both conserved end residues are part of each CDR3. The D gene is left open where the match is weak. Clone size appears in some rows only: once, few, many, or a class for an expanded clone.

j_gene	v_gene	d_gene	abundance	CDR3nt	CDR3aa
TRBJ2-3	TRBV2	NA	NA	TGTGCCAGCAGTGCGGGGGCAGGCGCTAATACAGATACGCAGTATTTT	CASSAGAGANTDTQYF
TRBJ1-6	TRBV30	NA	NA	TGTGCCTGGAGCCAAGGGGGGGAAGGATCACCCCTCCACTTT	CAWSQGGEGSPLHF
TRBJ2-7	TRBV13	NA	NA	TGTGCCAGCAGCTTTTCGGGGCAGGGAAATTACGAGCAGTACTTC	CASSFSGQGNYEQYF
TRBJ1-1	TRBV19	NA	once	TGTGCCAGTAGTATAAACAGGAGAATTGATGATGCTTTCTTT	CASSINRRIDDAFF
TRBJ1-6	TRBV11-2	NA	NA	TGTGCCAGCAGCTTAAGAAGGGACACTGATAATTCACCCCTCCACTTT	CASSLRRDTDNSPLHF
TRBJ2-7	TRBV19	NA	NA	TGTGCCAGTAGTGGACTCGGCTACGAGCAGTACTTC	CASSGLGYEQYF
TRBJ2-2	TRBV9	NA	NA	TGTGCCAGCAGCGCCCCCAGGGGGGACACCGGGGAGCTGTTTTTT	CASSAPRGDTGELFF
TRBJ2-5	TRBV7-8	TRBD2	NA	TGTGCCAGCGGGCGACTAGCGTCACAAGAGACCCAGTACTTC	CASGRLASQETQYF
TRBJ2-1	TRBV7-2	NA	NA	TGTGCCAGCAGCTTAGGGCGAGGACCCTACAATGAGCAGTTCTTC	CASSLGRGPYNEQFF
TRBJ1-2	TRBV7-9	NA	NA	TGTGCCAGCAGCGTAGCTGGGGGAAGGGCCTATGGCTACACCTTC	CASSVAGGRAYGYTF
TRBJ1-3	TRBV2	NA	NA	TGTGCCAGCAGACCGCGGGGATCGGCAAACACCATATATTTT	CASRPRGSANTIYF
TRBJ2-2	TRBV5-1	NA	NA	TGCGCCAGCAGCTTGAATGACGGGACAACCTTCACCGGGGAGCTGTTTTTT	CASSLNDGTTFTGELFF
TRBJ2-7	TRBV4-1	NA	NA	TGCGCCAGCAGCCAAGACCCCACAGGGCCGAGCTCCTACGAGCAGTACTTC	CASSQDPTGPSSYEQYF
TRBJ2-2	TRBV6-5	NA	NA	TGTGCCAGCCGAGACCCAAGGGGAACCGGGGAGCTGTTTTTT	CASRDPRGTGELFF
TRBJ2-3	TRBV18	NA	NA	TGTGCCAGCTCACCGGACACAGATACGCAGTATTTT	CASSPDTDTQYF
TRBJ2-7	TRBV3-1/TRBV3-2	NA	once	TGTGCCAGCAGCCAAAGGGGCTACGAGCAGTACTTC	CASSQRGYEQYF
TRBJ2-2	TRBV6-4	TRBD1	NA	TGTGCCAGCAGTCTACACGAGGGACAGGGTAACGGGGAGCTGTTTTTT	CASSLHEGQGNGELFF
TRBJ2-1	TRBV4-1	NA	once	TGCGCCAGCAGCCAAGGACTTAGGGTGTATGAGCAGTTCTTC	CASSQGLRVYEQFF
TRBJ2-6	TRBV27	NA	NA	TGTGCCAGCAGTTTAGTCTACTCTGGGGCCAACGTCCTGACTTTC	CASSLVYSGANVLTF
TRBJ2-3	TRBV3-1/TRBV3-2	NA	NA	TGTGCCAGCAGCCAAGACTTGGGGGATGATACGCAGTATTTT	CASSQDLGDDTQYF
TRBJ2-1	TRBV9	NA	NA	TGTGCCAGCAGCGTAGGAGGGCGGTTAGAAACCTACAATGAGCAGTTCTTC	CASSVGGRLETYNEQFF
TRBJ1-6	TRBV6-5	TRBD1	NA	TGTGCCAGCAGTTTTCAGGGGGCGGTGAGTAATTCACCCCTCCACTTT	CASSFQGAVSNSPLHF
TRBJ2-2	TRBV11-2	NA	NA	TGTGCCAGCAGCTTAGGTGCAGGGGTCACCGGGGAGCTGTTTTTT	CASSLGAGVTGELFF
TRBJ2-5	TRBV2	NA	NA	TGTGCCAGCAGTAAGCGCCGCCAAGAGACCCAGTACTTC	CASSKRRQETQYF
TRBJ1-2	TRBV3-1/TRBV3-2	TRBD1	NA	TGTGCCAGCAGCCAAAACAGGGGCTATGGCTACACCTTC	CASSQNRGYGYTF
TRBJ2-2	TRBV7-2	NA	NA	TGTGCCAGCAGCTTAGAGGGACCGCAGAACACCGGGGAGCTGTTTTTT	CASSLEGPQNTGELFF
TRBJ1-6	TRBV5-4	TRBD1	NA	TGTGCCAGCAGTTCGGACAGGATAAATTCACCCCTCCACTTT	CASSSDRINSPLHF
TRBJ2-2	TRBV30	NA	NA	TGTGCCTGGAGTGTTGGCACCAGCACCGGGGAGCTGTTTTTT	CAWSVGTSTGELFF
TRBJ2-7	TRBV19	NA	NA	TGTGCCAGTAGGAGCGATTACTCCTACGAGCAGTACTTC	CASRSDYSYEQYF
TRBJ2-3	TRBV10-3	NA	NA	TGTGCCATCAGTGAGGGCGGTCTAGGCACAGATACGCAGTATTTT	CAISEGGLGTDTQYF
TRBJ1-6	TRBV11-2	NA	NA	TGTGCCAGCAGCTTAGATGGGGGTCCCTTTTCACCCCTCCACTTT	CASSLDGGPFSPLHF
TRBJ1-2	TRBV29-1	NA	NA	TGCAGCGTTTCAGGGTTCTATGGCTACACCTTC	CSVSGFYGYTF
TRBJ1-1	TRBV2	TRBD1	NA	TGTGCCAGCACCCCAGGGACAGAGATGAACACTGAAGCTTTCTTT	CASTPGTEMNTEAFF
TRBJ1-2	TRBV19	NA	NA	TGTGCCAGTAGACTTCAGGGAAATCCTAACTATGGCTACACCTTC	CASRLQGNPNYGYTF
TRBJ2-2	TRBV19	TRBD1	few	TGTGCCAGTAGCGGACAGGGACTCACCGGGGAGCTGTTTTTT	CASSGQGLTGELFF
TRBJ2-7	TRBV3-1/TRBV3-2	NA	NA	TGTGCCAGCAGCCCCCGACGGAGCGCTTACGAGCAGTACTTC	CASSPRRSAYEQYF
TRBJ1-4	TRBV28	NA	NA	TGTGCCAGCAGCCGTAGTTGGGAAAAACTGTTTTTT	CASSRSWEKLFF